The 5 T cell receptor beta chains in this list originate from one sample, sequenced in a study of OX40 agonist ivuxolimab in advanced cancers. The assay was immunoSEQ multiplex PCR, and TCRdb's table has in-frame clones only and misses some. In the table there are around 67,000 clones, 75% to 85% of which are singletons. The sequencing here drew on CD4+ or CD8+ T cells sorted from blood, taken in a trial of the OX40 agonist ivuxolimab. All receptors come from an adult with an advanced solid tumor such as melanoma, head and neck, liver or kidney cancer.

Comment on this clone: Within the sample, other DNA sequences also encode this same CDR3. The rearrangement joins TRBV5-1 to TRBJ2-7, with TRBD2 as a possible D gene (6 bases). Trimming removed 3 bases at V and 1 base at J, with 11 bases between. Germline CDR1 SGHRS, CDR2 YFSETQ. CDR3 length equals 14 residues. This chain's CDR3 is CASSWGTDSYEQYF. CDR3 bases: TGCGCCAGCAGCTGGGGGACTGATTCCTACGAGCAGTACTTC. Drawing the rest from reference TRBV5-1 and TRBJ2-7, the complete variable domain is KAGVTQTPRYLIKTRGQQVTLSCSPISGHRSVSWYQQTPGQGLQFLFEYFSETQRNKGNFPGRFSGRQFSNSRSEMNVSTLELGDSALYLCASSWGTDSYEQYFGPGTRLTVT.

The genes are TRBV2 and TRBJ1-1; a possible D gene is TRBD1 (6 bases). Germline CDR1 and CDR2: SNHLY and FYNNEI. The CDR3 extends over 11 amino acids. The V gene lost 6 bases and the J gene lost 8 bases, with 10 bases spanning the gap. The CDR3: CASRGGQEAFF. The DNA for the CDR3 is TGTGCCAGCAGGGGGGGCCAGGAAGCTTTCTTT.

The chain joins TRBV6-1 to TRBJ1-1; 7 bases map to TRBD1. The length of the CDR3 is 14 residues. CDR1 is MNHNS, CDR2 SASEGT, per germline. V shed 6 bases, J shed 10 bases, and the junction held 14 bases outside the gene matches. CDR3 residues: CASSESRDSPGAFF. CDR3 coding DNA: TGTGCCAGCAGCGAAAGCCGGGACAGCCCAGGAGCTTTCTTT.

Ten or more counts support this clone. V usage is TRBV15 and J usage is TRBJ2-7; no firm D call. V was cut by 4 bases and J by 3 bases, with 10 bases left in between. This CDR3 has 13 amino acids. CDR1 LNHNV and CDR2 YYDKDF come from the germline V gene (reference sequence). The CDR3 loop is CATSNGPLYEQYF. CDR3 nucleotide sequence: TGTGCCACCAGCAACGGACCCCTCTACGAGCAGTACTTC.

The rearrangement joins TRBV2 to TRBJ1-4; D unclear. The CDR3 sequence is 13 residues long. V lost 8 bases and J 7 bases, leaving 14 bases between the germline ends. Per the germline V gene, CDR1 is SNHLY and CDR2 is FYNNEI. The DNA for the CDR3 is TGTGCCAGCTTCATTAACCCTGGTGAAAAACTGTTTTTT. Residues: CASFINPGEKLFF.